Listed here are 26 T cell receptor beta chains from one sample, sequenced in a study of monozygotic twins with inflammatory bowel disease. TCRdb reworked the 5' RACE reads into one entry per CDR3 protein, no DNA. The sample totals a few hundred thousand distinct CDR3 sequences. The sample consisted of blood. The receptors shown here come from a human donor with ulcerative colitis or Crohn's disease, or a healthy co-twin of an affected twin (not recorded which).

This rearrangement joins TRBV4-3 to TRBJ1-5; TCRdb's D call, TRBD1, is unchecked because there is no DNA. The CDR3 length is 16 residues. CDR1 and CDR2 from the germline V gene are LGHNA and YSLEER. CDR3 sequence reads: CASSQSRLVGHQPQHF.

This chain uses TRBV5-4 with TRBJ2-1; TCRdb designates TRBD2, a call that cannot be tested without DNA. Germline loops: CDR1 SGHNT, CDR2 YYREEE (reference sequence). This CDR3 is built from 15 residues. CDR3: CASRPPEGTYNEQFF.

V is TRBV18 and J is TRBJ2-1; TCRdb lists TRBD1, though no DNA is available to test this call. This CDR3 region has 13 residues. In germline, CDR1 is KGHSH, CDR2 LQKENI. The CDR3 loop is CASLGDSPHEQFF.

This chain links TRBV5-1 with TRBJ2-7; without DNA, the TCRdb call of TRBD1 cannot be checked. There are 14 residues in the CDR3. From germline, CDR1 is SGHRS and CDR2 YFSETQ. CDR3 in amino acids: CASSRAAGEYEQYF.

This sequence joins TRBV5-6 and TRBJ2-1; TCRdb gives TRBD1 as the D gene, but with no DNA this cannot be confirmed. Germline V CDR1 and CDR2: SGHDT, YYEEEE. The CDR3 runs 16 residues. The CDR3 reads CASSSILGVGVNEQFF.

This chain uses TRBV7-9 with TRBJ2-1; the TCRdb D gene call, TRBD2, has no DNA to confirm it. Per germline, CDR1 SEHNR and CDR2 FQNEAQ (reference sequence). CDR3 length equals 17 residues. CDR3: CASSLASASGVSNEQFF.

This chain uses TRBV9 with TRBJ2-1; TCRdb selects TRBD2, and the lack of DNA leaves this call unchecked. The CDR3 consists of 15 residues. Germline CDR1 and CDR2: SGDLS and YYNGEE. The CDR3 here is CASRKSGGTGNEQFF.

CDR3 sequence reads: CATSSFWGQGRVGELFF. The V gene is TRBV15, the J gene TRBJ2-2; TCRdb outputs TRBD1, but without DNA this stays unchecked. The germline gives CDR1 LNHNV, CDR2 YYDKDF (reference sequence). The CDR3 runs to 17 residues.

V gene TRBV27 combines with J gene TRBJ2-1; the TCRdb call, TRBD1, lacks DNA for checking. The CDR3 contains 16 residues. Germline-derived CDR1 and CDR2 are MNHEY and SMNVEV (reference sequence). The chain's CDR3 is CASSLRDRARDNEQFF.

CDR3 protein: CASSWDSSTDTQYF. The J gene is TRBJ2-3, the V gene TRBV5-1. The CDR3 loop spans 14 amino acids. Germline CDR1 and CDR2: SGHRS and YFSETQ.

V and J are TRBV3-1 and TRBJ1-5; absent DNA, TCRdb's TRBD1 call cannot be checked. The CDR3 has 14 amino acids. The germline V gene has CDR1 LGHDT and CDR2 YNNKEL (reference sequence). The CDR3 loop reads CASSQGRGYQPQHF.

This chain links TRBV20-1 with TRBJ2-1; TCRdb outputs TRBD2, but without DNA this stays unchecked. Looked up from germline, CDR1 is DFQATT and CDR2 is SNEGSKA (reference sequence). The length of the CDR3 is 16 residues. The CDR3 region is CSARVRGGGTYNEQFF.

The chain is built from TRBV5-1 and TRBJ1-2. Germline-derived CDR1 and CDR2 are SGHRS and YFSETQ. The CDR3 is 14 amino acids. CDR3: CASSFSGPNYGYTF.

The chain is built from TRBV11-1 and TRBJ2-1; TCRdb picks TRBD2, but there is no DNA to check that call. The CDR3 is made up of 18 amino acids. Germline loops: CDR1 SGHAT, CDR2 FQDESV (reference sequence). The CDR3 loop reads CASSLVARSHDFYNEQFF.

V gene TRBV5-1 combines with J gene TRBJ2-2; TCRdb outputs TRBD1, but without DNA this stays unchecked. Germline CDR1 SGHRS, CDR2 YFSETQ. The CDR3 is 14 residues long. The CDR3 here is CASGEGGDTGELFF. The full variable domain, with the rest looked up from reference TRBV5-1 and TRBJ2-2, is KAGVTQTPRYLIKTRGQQVTLSCSPISGHRSVSWYQQTPGQGLQFLFEYFSETQRNKGNFPGRFSGRQFSNSRSEMNVSTLELGDSALYLCASGEGGDTGELFFGEGSRLTVL.

The chain has TRBV20-1 and TRBJ2-3; with no DNA, the TCRdb D assignment of TRBD1 cannot be verified. The V gene's germline CDR1 is DFQATT and CDR2 SNEGSKA (reference sequence). This CDR3 has 13 residues. CDR3 sequence reads: CSARGRTADTQYF.

The chain is built from TRBV7-2 and TRBJ2-7. This CDR3 has 15 residues. From germline, CDR1 is SGHTA and CDR2 FQGNSA. The CDR3 sequence is CASSLASRAAYEQYF.

V and J are TRBV27 and TRBJ2-1; TCRdb's D call of TRBD1 is untestable without DNA. The germline V gene has CDR1 MNHEY and CDR2 SMNVEV (reference sequence). The CDR3 has 16 amino acids. CDR3 residues: CASSSLRGRYLDEQFF.

V and J are TRBV4-3 and TRBJ2-4. Germline CDR1 and CDR2: LGHNA and YSLEER. The CDR3 spans 15 residues. The CDR3 reads CASSQELEDENIQYF.

The V and J genes are TRBV7-2 and TRBJ2-7; TCRdb gives TRBD1 as the D gene, but with no DNA this cannot be confirmed. The CDR3 extends over 16 amino acids. CDR1 SGHTA and CDR2 FQGNSA come from the germline V gene. CDR3 loop: CASSPPRGGGTYEQYF.

The chain carries TRBV4-1 and TRBJ2-5; there is no DNA to check the TCRdb D call of TRBD1. The CDR3 has 15 amino acids. CDR1 and CDR2 from the germline V gene are MGHRA and YSYEKL. CDR3: CASSQGQTDQETQYF.

The chain uses TRBV6-2 or TRBV6-3 and TRBJ2-3; TCRdb's D gene call, TRBD2, goes unchecked for lack of DNA. This CDR3 has 16 residues. Germline CDR1 and CDR2: MNHEY and SVGEGT. CDR3 amino acids: CASRRKTSGGADTQYF.

The genes are TRBV28 and TRBJ2-7; TCRdb picks TRBD1, but there is no DNA to check that call. This CDR3 spans 15 amino acids. Germline CDR1 is MDHEN and CDR2 is SYDVKM. Here the CDR3 reads CASSYSGTGHYEQYF.

The chain is built from TRBV5-1 and TRBJ1-1; TCRdb's D call of TRBD1 is untestable without DNA. Germline-derived CDR1 and CDR2 are SGHRS and YFSETQ. CDR3 length equals 17 residues. CDR3 residues: CASSLGRYGGMNTEAFF.

The V and J genes are TRBV20-1 and TRBJ1-5; TCRdb lists TRBD1, though no DNA is available to test this call. The CDR3 extends over 15 amino acids. Germline V CDR1 and CDR2: DFQATT, SNEGSKA (reference sequence). The chain's CDR3 is CSARETGQTNQPQHF.

The genes are TRBV20-1 and TRBJ1-2; there is no DNA to check the TCRdb D call of TRBD1. The CDR3 covers 16 residues. CDR1 is DFQATT and CDR2 is SNEGSKA in the germline V gene (reference sequence). CDR3 protein: CSARDFQGATDYGYTF.